The 9 T cell receptor beta chains given below trace back to one sample, sequenced in a study of beta chain features in type 1 diabetes (dated by TCRdb to 2017 to 2018). The library came from the immunoSEQ multiplex PCR assay. The entire isolated RNA was reverse transcribed using the High Capacity cDNA Reverse Transcription Kit, and thus expressed TCRB transcripts were sequenced. This is the immuneACCESS table as TCRdb keeps it, with only in-frame sequences that have V and J called. A part of the clones is gone; compared with another copy, unresolved V genes explain less than half, and the rest is unexplained. The sample includes hundreds of thousands of clones, with 15% to 19% observed a single time. Roughly 0.098% of the sample lies in the top ten. Sample: naive CD4+ T cells from blood. In light of the paper, this sample's cell subset or site label describes: true naive CD4+ T cells. The origin of the receptors is a young man in good health.

This clone has only a few counts. The rearrangement uses TRBV4-2 and TRBJ1-5; possible D gene TRBD1, 6 bases. With 3 bases removed from V and 4 bases from J, the gap between germline ends came to 13 bases. The CDR3 contains 15 residues. CDR1 is LGHNA and CDR2 is YNFKEQ in the germline V gene. The CDR3 sequence: CASSQAGTRNQPQHF. CDR3 nucleotide sequence: TGTGCCAGCAGCCAGGCCGGGACACGAAATCAGCCCCAGCATTTT.

This clone was seen a few times. The rearrangement links TRBV5-1 to TRBJ2-7, with 7 nucleotides matching TRBD1. The CDR3 runs 13 residues. In germline, CDR1 is SGHRS, CDR2 YFSETQ. Trimming removed 5 bases from V and 2 bases from J; junction bases left unmatched: 4. As DNA, the CDR3 is TGCGCCAGCAGAACAACAGGGGCCTACGAGCAGTACTTC. It is translated as CASRTTGAYEQYF. Drawing the rest from reference TRBV5-1 and TRBJ2-7, the complete variable domain is KAGVTQTPRYLIKTRGQQVTLSCSPISGHRSVSWYQQTPGQGLQFLFEYFSETQRNKGNFPGRFSGRQFSNSRSEMNVSTLELGDSALYLCASRTTGAYEQYFGPGTRLTVT.

The V gene is TRBV9, the J gene TRBJ2-7; D may correspond to TRBD1 or TRBD2 (6 bases each). Trimming took 6 bases from V and 2 from J, leaving 21 bases between them. Germline CDR1 is SGDLS and CDR2 is YYNGEE. The CDR3 has 16 residues. CDR3 bases: TGTGCCAGCACCCGGGGAGGCAGGGGACCTCCCTACGAGCAGTACTTC. Protein: CASTRGGRGPPYEQYF.

V is TRBV4-3 and J is TRBJ1-1; tentatively, D is TRBD1 (6 bases). Per the germline V gene, CDR1 is LGHNA and CDR2 is YSLEER. The CDR3 has 15 amino acids. V was cut by 3 bases and J by 4 bases, with 15 bases left in between. The CDR3 is CASSQVDRMSTEAFF. In nucleotides, the CDR3 is TGCGCCAGCAGCCAGGTTGACAGGATGAGCACTGAAGCTTTCTTT.

The chain carries TRBV18 and TRBJ2-2; D not certain. The V end lost 3 bases, the J end lost 7 bases, and 12 bases lay between the germline ends. Germline V gene data show CDR1 as KGHSH and CDR2 as LQKENI. The CDR3 length is 14 residues. CDR3 amino acids: CASSPSLGGGELFF. The CDR3 nucleotides are TGTGCCAGCTCACCTTCGTTAGGCGGCGGGGAGCTGTTTTTT. The full variable domain, completed using reference TRBV18 and TRBJ2-2, is NAGVMQNPRHLVRRRGQEARLRCSPMKGHSHVYWYRQLPEEGLKFMVYLQKENIIDESGMPKERFSAEFPKEGPSILRIQQVVRGDSAAYFCASSPSLGGGELFFGEGSRLTVL.

The chain couples TRBV28 to TRBJ2-4; weak D call: TRBD2 (5 bases). From germline, CDR1 is MDHEN and CDR2 SYDVKM. The CDR3 contains 21 residues. Trimming pared 8 bases from V and 0 bases from J, leaving 32 bases between. DNA of the CDR3: TGTGCCAGCGGATGGAGGAAGGATCTTAATTCAGAAGCTCTAGCCAAAAACATTCAGTACTTC. The encoded protein is CASGWRKDLNSEALAKNIQYF.

The chain joins TRBV7-9 to TRBJ2-3; the D call may be TRBD1 or TRBD2 (5 bases each). The V gene's germline CDR1 is SEHNR and CDR2 FQNEAQ (reference sequence). V was clipped by 3 bases and J by 2 bases, with 9 bases between them. The CDR3 is 14 residues long. The CDR3 sequence: CASSFRDHTDTQYF. As DNA, the CDR3 is TGTGCCAGCAGCTTCCGGGACCACACAGATACGCAGTATTTT.

Concerning this clone itself: This specimen includes other DNA sequences encoding the same CDR3. The rearrangement links TRBV30 to TRBJ1-5; D call uncertain. This CDR3 has 14 amino acids. Germline V gene lookup returns CDR1 GTSNPN and CDR2 SVGIG (reference sequence). V dropped 0 bases and J dropped 4 bases, with 10 bases sitting between them. The CDR3 nucleotides are TGTGCCTGGAGTGTACTGTCGGGAAATCAGCCCCAGCATTTT. It yields the protein CAWSVLSGNQPQHF.

The gene calls are TRBV7-2 and TRBJ2-7; D gene unclear. Germline V gene lookup returns CDR1 SGHTA and CDR2 FQGNSA. This CDR3 has 14 residues. V dropped 1 base and J dropped 5 bases, with 12 bases sitting between them. This CDR3 is CASSLGAHMHEQYF. CDR3 bases: TGTGCCAGCAGCTTAGGGGCCCATATGCACGAGCAGTACTTC.